The 20 T cell receptor beta chains below come from one sample, sequenced in a study of blood T cell repertoires in COVID-19. Some clones are missing from TCRdb's copy, which holds only in-frame ones; the method was immunoSEQ multiplex PCR. The sample lists a few hundred thousand clones; about 86% were seen once. Source material: peripheral blood. These receptors came from an older person with COVID-19, enrolled during active disease.

This chain uses TRBV21-1 with TRBJ2-7; TRBD2, the table's D call, lacks a check against the DNA. TRBV21-1 is listed as a pseudogene. The length of the CDR3 is 18 residues. CDR3 in DNA: TGTGCCAGCAGCAAAGAAAGGGTGACTAGCGGGAGGGCCTACGAGCAGTACTTC. Translating gives CASSKERVTSGRAYEQYF.

V usage is TRBV14 and J usage is TRBJ2-3; D may be TRBD2 (7 bases). CDR1 is SGHDN and CDR2 is FVKESK in the germline V gene. This CDR3 contains 15 residues. V was cut by 2 bases and J by 4 bases, with 13 bases left in between. CDR3 in amino acids: CASSQSGGRADTQYF. CDR3 nucleotide sequence: TGTGCCAGCAGCCAATCGGGGGGCCGCGCAGATACGCAGTATTTT. Supplemented by reference TRBV14 and TRBJ2-3, the full variable domain reads EAGVTQFPSHSVIEKGQTVTLRCDPISGHDNLYWYRRVMGKEIKFLLHFVKESKQDESGMPNNRFLAERTGGTYSTLKVQPAELEDSGVYFCASSQSGGRADTQYFGPGTRLTVL.

V and J are TRBV7-2 and TRBJ2-2; D perhaps matches TRBD2 (6 bases). Trimming removed 7 bases at V and 4 bases at J, with 22 bases between. Germline lookup yields CDR1 SGHTA and CDR2 FQGNSA. This CDR3 comprises 17 residues. The CDR3 bases are TGTGCCAGCATCTTTACCCTTGTGGGTAGCGGCACCGGGGAGCTGTTTTTT. As protein: CASIFTLVGSGTGELFF.

The chain uses TRBV5-4 and TRBJ1-3; D not certain. Deletions cut 4 bases from V and 0 bases from J, with 8 bases between. The CDR3 extends over 14 amino acids. CDR1 and CDR2 from the germline V gene are SGHNT and YYREEE (reference sequence). The CDR3 protein is CASSGPYSGNTIYF. The CDR3 region has the DNA TGTGCCAGCAGCGGCCCTTACTCTGGAAACACCATATATTTT.

The chain couples TRBV6-5 to TRBJ2-7, with 9 bases aligning to TRBD1. The CDR3 is 15 residues long. With V trimmed by 4 bases and J by 4 bases, 8 bases remained unmatched. Germline V gene lookup returns CDR1 MNHEY and CDR2 SVGAGI. CDR3: CASSLDRGLGYEQYF. CDR3 sequence (DNA): TGTGCCAGCAGTTTAGACAGGGGGTTGGGATACGAGCAGTACTTC.

This chain links TRBV7-9 with TRBJ1-6; no clear D. The V gene's germline CDR1 is SEHNR and CDR2 FQNEAQ (reference sequence). V shed 3 bases and J shed 5 bases, with 11 bases lying between them. The length of the CDR3 is 15 residues. In nucleotides, the CDR3 is TGTGCCAGCAGCTTGGAGGGTCAGCATAATTCACCCCTCCACTTT. Translation gives CASSLEGQHNSPLHF.

In its sample, this clone was seen a few times. The rearrangement joins TRBV2 to TRBJ1-6, with 9 bases fitting TRBD1. The CDR3 has 14 amino acids. The J segment lost 10 bases and the V segment lost 1 base, leaving 2 bases of the junction unmatched. From germline, CDR1 is SNHLY and CDR2 FYNNEI. CDR3 sequence: CASSEGTGVSPLHF. Here the CDR3 DNA reads TGTGCCAGCAGTGAAGGGACAGGGGTATCACCCCTCCACTTT.

This clone has more than one count but fewer than ten. The rearrangement links TRBV6-5 to TRBJ2-7, with 11 bases aligning to TRBD2. Per the germline V gene, CDR1 is MNHEY and CDR2 is SVGAGI. The CDR3 totals 14 residues. Trimming removed 6 bases from V and 5 bases from J; junction bases left unmatched: 6. The chain's CDR3 is CASRVLAGGHEQYF. Written as DNA, the CDR3 is TGTGCCAGCAGGGTCCTAGCGGGAGGCCACGAGCAGTACTTC.

The rearrangement links TRBV3-1 (or the pseudogene TRBV3-2) to TRBJ1-1, with 8 bases that match TRBD1. V was clipped by 0 bases and J by 5 bases; unmatched bases: 2. The CDR3 is made up of 14 amino acids. Per germline, CDR1 LGHDT and CDR2 YNNKEL (reference sequence). The CDR3 protein is CASSQDWTGTEAFF. The CDR3 nucleotides are TGTGCCAGCAGCCAAGATTGGACAGGGACTGAAGCTTTCTTT.

This clone showed up just a few times. This chain joins TRBV9 and TRBJ1-2; D not resolved. Trimming removed 0 bases from V and 2 bases from J, with 11 bases in between. This CDR3 has 15 amino acids. The V gene's germline CDR1 is SGDLS and CDR2 YYNGEE. The CDR3 region is CASSVDVGGNYGYTF. The CDR3 nucleotides read TGTGCCAGCAGCGTAGACGTGGGAGGAAACTATGGCTACACCTTC.

With regard to this clone: This sample includes further DNA sequences coding for the same CDR3. V gene TRBV9 combines with J gene TRBJ2-5; D perhaps matches TRBD2 (5 bases). This CDR3 is built from 15 residues. The V end lost 0 bases, the J end lost 2 bases, and 11 bases lay between the germline ends. Germline-derived CDR1 and CDR2 are SGDLS and YYNGEE. For the CDR3, the DNA is TGTGCCAGCAGCGTAGGAGGGTCTGGGCAAGAGACCCAGTACTTC. This codes for CASSVGGSGQETQYF.

This clone was counted a single time. This chain links TRBV5-6 with TRBJ1-1; 9 bases are shared with TRBD1. Germline CDR1 reads SGHDT; CDR2 reads YYEEEE. This CDR3 is 15 amino acids long. Unmatched junction bases numbered 4, after V lost 4 bases and J lost 0 bases. The CDR3 sequence: CASSGGTGMNTEAFF. CDR3 sequence (DNA): TGTGCCAGCAGCGGGGGGACAGGGATGAACACTGAAGCTTTCTTT.

This clone occurred once. This chain connects TRBV3-1 (or the pseudogene TRBV3-2) to TRBJ1-1, with 9 bases fitting TRBD1. Per germline, CDR1 LGHDT and CDR2 YNNKEL (reference sequence). This CDR3 spans 14 amino acids. The junction had 3 bases not matched to a gene; V was cut back by 3 bases and J by 4 bases. The CDR3 loop reads CASSHRQGGTEAFF. As DNA, the CDR3 is TGTGCCAGCAGCCACAGACAGGGGGGCACTGAAGCTTTCTTT.

The chain combines TRBV3-1 (or the pseudogene TRBV3-2) with TRBJ2-5; TRBD2 might be the D (5 bases). CDR3 length equals 15 residues. The V end lost 0 bases, the J end lost 7 bases, and 15 bases lay between the germline ends. Looked up from germline, CDR1 is LGHDT and CDR2 is YNNKEL (reference sequence). In DNA, the CDR3 is TGTGCCAGCAGCCAAGATGCGGCATCGCGGGCGACCCAGTACTTC. Its protein is CASSQDAASRATQYF.

The rearrangement uses TRBV6-6 and TRBJ1-3; 9 bases map to TRBD1. This CDR3 contains 18 residues. Per germline, CDR1 MNHNY and CDR2 SVGAGI (reference sequence). With V trimmed by 5 bases and J by 0 bases, 11 bases remained unmatched. CDR3 sequence: CASSQNRGRLSSGNTIYF. The CDR3 coding sequence is TGTGCCAGCAGTCAGAACAGGGGGCGGTTGAGCTCTGGAAACACCATATATTTT.

The rearrangement uses TRBV12-3 or TRBV12-4 and TRBJ1-6; D gene uncertain. The CDR3 length is 12 residues. Trimming pared 2 bases from V and 9 bases from J, leaving 5 bases between. The CDR3 DNA sequence: TGTGCCAGCAGTTTACTAGGTTCACCCCTCCACTTT. Residues: CASSLLGSPLHF.

The V call is TRBV2, the J call TRBJ2-6, with 9 bases fitting TRBD1. This CDR3 comprises 18 residues. Trimming at V came to 6 bases and at J to 0 bases, leaving 9 bases not matched to a gene. Germline CDR1 and CDR2: SNHLY and FYNNEI. The chain's CDR3 is CASSLEGTGSSGANVLTF. The DNA of the CDR3 is TGTGCCAGCAGCCTGGAGGGGACAGGGAGCTCTGGGGCCAACGTCCTGACTTTC.

The V call is TRBV11-2, the J call TRBJ1-3; the D is unclear. Germline values: CDR1 SGHAT, CDR2 FQNNGV. Trimming pared 5 bases from V and 0 bases from J, leaving 11 bases between. This CDR3 is 15 amino acids long. The CDR3 sequence is CASSPGVISGNTIYF. Written as DNA, the CDR3 is TGTGCCAGCAGCCCCGGGGTTATCTCTGGAAACACCATATATTTT.

The chain uses TRBV5-5 and TRBJ2-3; 9 positions match TRBD1. The CDR3 has 19 residues. V lost 4 bases, J lost 0 bases, and 15 bases stayed unmatched. The germline CDR1 and CDR2 sequences are SGHKS and YYEKEE (reference sequence). CDR3: CASSRLNRDRVLSTDTQYF. The CDR3, as DNA: TGTGCCAGCAGCCGACTCAATAGGGACAGGGTCCTCAGCACAGATACGCAGTATTTT.

The gene calls are TRBV7-2 and TRBJ2-2; D not resolved. The CDR3 contains 14 residues. Germline CDR1 SGHTA, CDR2 FQGNSA. V was shortened by 4 bases and J by 9 bases, with 15 bases between the two germline ends. The CDR3 bases are TGTGCCAGCAGCTCGCCGGGTTCACCCCGGGAGCTGTTTTTT. Its translation: CASSSPGSPRELFF. The variable domain in full, completed from reference TRBV7-2 and TRBJ2-2, reads GAGVSQSPSNKVTEKGKDVELRCDPISGHTALYWYRQSLGQGLEFLIYFQGNSAPDKSGLPSDRFSAERTGGSVSTLTIQRTQQEDSAVYLCASSSPGSPRELFFGEGSRLTVL.